This T cell receptor (beta chain) is drawn from a study of PD-1 blockade in classical Hodgkin lymphoma. This table comes from immunoSEQ multiplex PCR, and its TCRdb copy is limited to in-frame clones, with some not included. The sample shows tens of thousands of clones, roughly nine tenths of them seen only once. All trial patients relapsed after autologous stem cell transplantation. This CDR3 is built from 18 residues. The V gene end was trimmed by 4 bases and the J gene end by 0 bases; junction bases not matched to a gene: 13. Germline V CDR1 and CDR2: SGHRS, YFSETQ. The chain recombines TRBV5-1 with TRBJ2-4, with 7 bases identical to TRBD1. The input for sequencing was peripheral blood mononuclear cells (PBMCs), taken at baseline. The sequence derives from a human donor with classical Hodgkin lymphoma. The CDR3 sequence: CASSDGQAARLAKNIQYF. In DNA form, the CDR3 reads TGCGCCAGCAGCGATGGACAGGCCGCACGACTAGCCAAAAACATTCAGTACTTC. The full variable domain, with the rest looked up from reference TRBV5-1 and TRBJ2-4, is KAGVTQTPRYLIKTRGQQVTLSCSPISGHRSVSWYQQTPGQGLQFLFEYFSETQRNKGNFPGRFSGRQFSNSRSEMNVSTLELGDSALYLCASSDGQAARLAKNIQYFGAGTRLSVL.